This T cell receptor (beta chain) was identified during a study of regulatory dendritic cells for organ transplantation. The method was immunoSEQ multiplex PCR; TCRdb's version includes in-frame clones alone and lacks a portion of them. The sample consists of about 5,400 clones, under 85% of them appearing once. This clone occurred a few times. The antigen is not known. Sorted T cells were CFSE-labeled and cultured roughly five days with allogeneic regulatory or mature dendritic cells at 1:10. Naive CD45RA+ and memory CD45RO+ CD4+ or CD8+ T cells were FACS-sorted. Germline CDR1 is SGHVS and CDR2 is FNYEAQ. The CDR3 has 13 residues. Trimming left V 3 bases short and J 8 bases short, with 13 bases between. Overall study findings and caveats: Naive T cells showed high diversity, memory cells less, memory CD8+ least. Mature dendritic cells appeared to drive more memory CD8+ clonal expansion than regulatory ones. Between individuals, the alloreactive memory CD8+ T cell pool differed considerably.

The chain uses TRBV7-6 and TRBJ1-2; D is perhaps TRBD1 (5 bases). This receptor was identified in a human donor in good health. Sample: memory CD8+ T cells from blood cultured with regulatory dendritic cells. Indicated subset: CD45RO+ memory T cells. Here the CDR3 reads CASSLTVAAGYTF. As DNA, the CDR3 is TGTGCCAGCAGCTTGACAGTCGCGGCCGGCTACACCTTC. The entire variable domain, with the rest obtained from reference TRBV7-6 and TRBJ1-2, is as follows: GAGVSQSPRYKVTKRGQDVALRCDPISGHVSLYWYRQALGQGPEFLTYFNYEAQQDKSGLPNDRFSAERPEGSISTLTIQRTEQRDSAMYRCASSLTVAAGYTFGSGTRLTVV.